This T cell receptor (beta chain) comes out of a study of shared clonotypes between healthy human individuals. Study in general: Donors had three CD4 naive, three CD4 memory, two CD8 naive and one CD8 memory plate apiece. General study findings and limits: When compared with the clonotypes that were shared by all four sorted-subset donors, the non-shared clonotypes turned out to have lower generation probabilities. Compared with memory subsets, naive subsets generally had larger estimated richness.

The CDR3 runs 13 residues. The germline CDR1 and CDR2 sequences are SGHTA and FQGTGA. V was pared by 5 bases and J by 15 bases, with 6 bases of the junction left unmatched. Deep was the level at which the assay was run. This table comes from immunoSEQ multiplex PCR, and its TCRdb copy is limited to in-frame clones, with some not included. Of about 1.4 million clones listed, roughly 96% are singletons. In regard to this clone: What it binds is unknown.

The receptor's source is a man between 25 and 39 years old in good health. The J gene is TRBJ2-1, the V gene TRBV7-3; 14 bases map to TRBD2. Material: naive CD4+ T cells sorted from blood. This sample's subset: CD45RA+ positively selected. In DNA form, the CDR3 reads TGTGCCAGCAGCAAAGGACTAGCGGGAGGTCTGTTCTTC. Translating it yields CASSKGLAGGLFF.